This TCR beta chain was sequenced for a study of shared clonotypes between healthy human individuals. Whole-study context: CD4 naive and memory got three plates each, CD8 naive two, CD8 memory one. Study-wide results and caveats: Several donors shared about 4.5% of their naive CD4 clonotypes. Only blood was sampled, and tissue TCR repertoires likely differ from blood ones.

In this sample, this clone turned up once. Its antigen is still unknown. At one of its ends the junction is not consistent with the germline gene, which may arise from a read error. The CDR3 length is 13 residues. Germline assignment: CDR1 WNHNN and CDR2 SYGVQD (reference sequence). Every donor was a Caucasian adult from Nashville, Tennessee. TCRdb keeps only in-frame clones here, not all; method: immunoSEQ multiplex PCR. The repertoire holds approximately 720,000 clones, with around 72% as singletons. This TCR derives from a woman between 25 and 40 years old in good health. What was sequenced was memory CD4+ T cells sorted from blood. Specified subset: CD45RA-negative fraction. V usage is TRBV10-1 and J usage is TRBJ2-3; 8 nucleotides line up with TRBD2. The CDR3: CASSGTSRDTQYF. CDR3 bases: TGCGCCAGCAGTGGGACTAGCAGAGATACGCAGTATTTT.